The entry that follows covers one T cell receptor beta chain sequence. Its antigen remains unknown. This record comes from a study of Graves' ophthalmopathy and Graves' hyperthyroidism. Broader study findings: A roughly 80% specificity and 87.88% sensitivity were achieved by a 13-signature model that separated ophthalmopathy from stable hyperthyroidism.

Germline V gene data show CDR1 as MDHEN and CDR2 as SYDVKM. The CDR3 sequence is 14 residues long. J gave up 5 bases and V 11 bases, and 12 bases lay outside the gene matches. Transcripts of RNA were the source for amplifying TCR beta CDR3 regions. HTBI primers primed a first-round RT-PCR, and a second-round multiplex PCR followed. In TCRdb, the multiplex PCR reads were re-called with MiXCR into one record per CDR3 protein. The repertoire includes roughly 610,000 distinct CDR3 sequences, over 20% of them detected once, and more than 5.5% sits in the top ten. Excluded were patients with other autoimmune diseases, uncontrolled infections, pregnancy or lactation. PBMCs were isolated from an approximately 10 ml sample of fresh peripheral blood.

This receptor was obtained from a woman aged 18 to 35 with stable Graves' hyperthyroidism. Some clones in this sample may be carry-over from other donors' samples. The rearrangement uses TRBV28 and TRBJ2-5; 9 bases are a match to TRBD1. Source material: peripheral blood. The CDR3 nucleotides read TGTGCCGGGTCGGGACAGGGCCTTCTGGAGACCCAGTACTTC. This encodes CAGSGQGLLETQYF.